This T cell receptor beta chain was obtained from a study of cytomegalovirus exposure and HLA in healthy donors. Losses at the gene ends were 4 bases for V and 5 bases for J; bases not matched to a gene: 8. The CDR3 totals 14 residues. Per germline, CDR1 SGHNT and CDR2 YYREEE (reference sequence). The primer mix had 60 Vbeta and 13 Jbeta primers. This table comes from immunoSEQ multiplex PCR, and its TCRdb copy is limited to in-frame clones, with some not included. The sample includes around 230,000 clones, roughly 78% of them seen just once. The sample taken for sequencing was PBMCs. J is TRBJ2-7 and V is TRBV5-4; 8 positions agree with TRBD2. This clonotype originated in a boy aged 5-17 years in good health and CMV-seronegative. The CDR3 is CASSRSRREDEQYF. In DNA form, the CDR3 reads TGTGCCAGCAGCAGGAGTCGGCGGGAGGACGAGCAGTACTTC.